The entry below gives a single T cell receptor beta chain sequence along with its context. Time point indicated: after neoadjuvant nivolumab, at surgical resection. Sequenced by immunoSEQ multiplex PCR; TCRdb stores in-frame clones only, minus some. In the table there are tens of thousands of clones, 77% of which are singletons. The CDR3 sequence is 14 residues long. Germline values: CDR1 SGHRS, CDR2 YFSETQ. V shed 0 bases and J shed 9 bases, with 13 bases lying between them. The data are from a study of neoadjuvant anti-PD-1 for oral cavity cancer. The receptor's source is a person aged 35-80 years with oral cavity squamous cell carcinoma. Sequencing used PBMCs, obtained after nivolumab (anti-PD-1) treatment. The V call is TRBV5-1, the J call TRBJ2-1; D not resolved. CDR3 protein: CASSLVASVSEQFF. CDR3 nucleotide sequence: TGCGCCAGCAGCTTGGTGGCTAGTGTGAGTGAGCAGTTCTTC.